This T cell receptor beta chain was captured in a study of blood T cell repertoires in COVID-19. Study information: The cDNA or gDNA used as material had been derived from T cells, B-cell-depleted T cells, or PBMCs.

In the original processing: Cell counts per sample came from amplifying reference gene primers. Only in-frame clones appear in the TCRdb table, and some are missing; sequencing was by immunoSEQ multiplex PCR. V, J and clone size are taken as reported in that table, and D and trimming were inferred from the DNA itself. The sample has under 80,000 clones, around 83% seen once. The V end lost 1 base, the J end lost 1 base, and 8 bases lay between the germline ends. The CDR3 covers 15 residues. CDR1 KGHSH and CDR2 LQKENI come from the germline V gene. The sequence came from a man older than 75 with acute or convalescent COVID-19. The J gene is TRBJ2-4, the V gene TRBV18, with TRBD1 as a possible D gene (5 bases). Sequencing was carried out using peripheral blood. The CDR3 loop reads CASSPLGVAKNIQYF. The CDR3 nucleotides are TGTGCCAGCTCACCACTAGGGGTCGCCAAAAACATTCAGTACTTC.